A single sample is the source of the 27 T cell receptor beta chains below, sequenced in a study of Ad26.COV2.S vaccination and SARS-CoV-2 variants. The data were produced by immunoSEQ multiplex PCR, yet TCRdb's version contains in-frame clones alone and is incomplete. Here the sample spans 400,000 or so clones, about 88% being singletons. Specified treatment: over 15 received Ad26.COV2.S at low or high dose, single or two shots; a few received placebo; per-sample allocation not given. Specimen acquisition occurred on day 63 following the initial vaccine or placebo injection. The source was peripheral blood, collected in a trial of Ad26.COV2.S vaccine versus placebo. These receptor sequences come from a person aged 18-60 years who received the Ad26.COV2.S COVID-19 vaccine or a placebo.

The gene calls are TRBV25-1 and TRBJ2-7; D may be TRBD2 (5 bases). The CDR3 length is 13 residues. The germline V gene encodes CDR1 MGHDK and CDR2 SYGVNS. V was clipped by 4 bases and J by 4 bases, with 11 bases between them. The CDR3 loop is CASSGSGFYEQYF. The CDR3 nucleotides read TGTGCCAGCAGTGGCTCGGGGTTTTACGAGCAGTACTTC.

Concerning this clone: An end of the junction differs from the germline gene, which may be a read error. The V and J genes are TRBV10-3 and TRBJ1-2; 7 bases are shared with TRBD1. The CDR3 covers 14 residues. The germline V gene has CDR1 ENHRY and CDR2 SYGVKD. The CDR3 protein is CAIRGAASNYGYTF. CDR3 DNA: TGCGCCATCAGGGGGGCGGCTTCTAACTATGGCTACACCTTC.

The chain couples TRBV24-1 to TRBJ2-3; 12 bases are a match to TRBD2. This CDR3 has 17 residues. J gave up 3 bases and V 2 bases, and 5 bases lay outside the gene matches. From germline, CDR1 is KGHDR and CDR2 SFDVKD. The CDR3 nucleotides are TGTGCCACCAGTGATTCCCGACTAGCGGGGGAGACAGATACGCAGTATTTT. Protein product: CATSDSRLAGETDTQYF.

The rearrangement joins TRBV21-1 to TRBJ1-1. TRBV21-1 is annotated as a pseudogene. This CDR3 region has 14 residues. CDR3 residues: CASTKGAGGTEAFF. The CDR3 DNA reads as TGTGCCAGCACTAAGGGAGCGGGTGGGACTGAAGCTTTCTTT.

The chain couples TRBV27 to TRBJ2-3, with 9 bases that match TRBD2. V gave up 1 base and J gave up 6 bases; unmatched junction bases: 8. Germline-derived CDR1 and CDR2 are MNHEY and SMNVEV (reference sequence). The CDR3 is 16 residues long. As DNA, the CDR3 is TGTGCCAGCAGTTTATGGGCTAGCGGGGAAATGGATACGCAGTATTTT. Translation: CASSLWASGEMDTQYF.

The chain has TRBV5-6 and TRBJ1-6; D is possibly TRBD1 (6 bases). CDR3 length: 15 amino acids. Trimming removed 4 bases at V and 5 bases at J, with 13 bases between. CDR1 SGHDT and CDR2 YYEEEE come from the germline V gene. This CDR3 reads CASSDSGANNSPLHF. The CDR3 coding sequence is TGTGCCAGCAGCGACTCGGGGGCAAATAATTCACCCCTCCACTTT.

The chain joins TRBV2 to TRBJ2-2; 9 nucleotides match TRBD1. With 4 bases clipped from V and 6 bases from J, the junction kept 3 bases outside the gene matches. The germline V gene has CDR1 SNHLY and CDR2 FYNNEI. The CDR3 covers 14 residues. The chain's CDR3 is CASSADRGSGELFF. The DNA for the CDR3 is TGTGCCAGCAGTGCGGACAGGGGATCCGGGGAGCTGTTTTTT.

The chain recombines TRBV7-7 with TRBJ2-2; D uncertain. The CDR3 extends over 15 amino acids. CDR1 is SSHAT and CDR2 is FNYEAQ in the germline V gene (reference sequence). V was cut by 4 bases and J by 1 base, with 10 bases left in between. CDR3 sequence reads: CASSYSTGNTGELFF. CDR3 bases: TGTGCCAGCAGCTACTCTACGGGGAACACCGGGGAGCTGTTTTTT.

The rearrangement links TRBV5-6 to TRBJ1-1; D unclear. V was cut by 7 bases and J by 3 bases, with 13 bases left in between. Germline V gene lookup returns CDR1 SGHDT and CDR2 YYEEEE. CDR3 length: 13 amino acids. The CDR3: CASEDGFDTEAFF. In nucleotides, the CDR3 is TGTGCCAGCGAGGACGGGTTTGACACTGAAGCTTTCTTT.

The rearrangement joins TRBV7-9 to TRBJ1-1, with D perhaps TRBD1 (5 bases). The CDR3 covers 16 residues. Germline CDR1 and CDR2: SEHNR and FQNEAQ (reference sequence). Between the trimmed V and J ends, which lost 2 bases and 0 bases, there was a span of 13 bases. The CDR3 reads CASSLMRGTMNTEAFF. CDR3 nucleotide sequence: TGTGCCAGCAGCTTAATGAGAGGGACCATGAACACTGAAGCTTTCTTT.

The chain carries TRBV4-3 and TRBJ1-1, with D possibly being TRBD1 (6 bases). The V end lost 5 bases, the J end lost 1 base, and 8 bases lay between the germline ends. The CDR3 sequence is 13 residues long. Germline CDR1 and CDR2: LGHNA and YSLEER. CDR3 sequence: CASSRTENTEAFF. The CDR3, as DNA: TGCGCCAGCAGCAGGACAGAGAACACTGAAGCTTTCTTT.

CDR3 region: CASSQDWRGGHEQFF. CDR3 in DNA: TGCGCCAGCAGCCAAGATTGGAGGGGGGGGCATGAGCAGTTCTTC. The chain is built from TRBV4-3 and TRBJ2-1; TRBD2 might be the D (7 bases). The CDR3 sequence is 15 residues long. CDR1 and CDR2 from the germline V gene are LGHNA and YSLEER. Trimming pared 0 bases from V and 8 bases from J, leaving 14 bases between.

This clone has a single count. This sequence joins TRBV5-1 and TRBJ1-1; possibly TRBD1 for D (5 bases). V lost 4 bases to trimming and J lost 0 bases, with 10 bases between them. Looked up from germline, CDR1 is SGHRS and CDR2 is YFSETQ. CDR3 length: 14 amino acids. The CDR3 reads CASSQGHLNTEAFF. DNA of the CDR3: TGCGCCAGCAGCCAAGGACACTTGAACACTGAAGCTTTCTTT. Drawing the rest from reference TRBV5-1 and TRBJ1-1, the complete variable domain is KAGVTQTPRYLIKTRGQQVTLSCSPISGHRSVSWYQQTPGQGLQFLFEYFSETQRNKGNFPGRFSGRQFSNSRSEMNVSTLELGDSALYLCASSQGHLNTEAFFGQGTRLTVV.

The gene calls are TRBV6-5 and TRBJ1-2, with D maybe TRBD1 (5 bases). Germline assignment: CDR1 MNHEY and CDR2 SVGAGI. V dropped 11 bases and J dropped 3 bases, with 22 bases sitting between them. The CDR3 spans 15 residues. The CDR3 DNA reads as TGTGCCGTCGGGGTGGCGACAGCGCTCCACTATGGCTACACCTTC. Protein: CAVGVATALHYGYTF.

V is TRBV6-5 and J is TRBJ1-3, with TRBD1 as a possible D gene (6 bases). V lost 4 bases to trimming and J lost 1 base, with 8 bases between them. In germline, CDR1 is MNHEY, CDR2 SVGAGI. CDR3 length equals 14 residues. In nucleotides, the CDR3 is TGTGCCAGCAGTTCAACAGGGTCTGGAAACACCATATATTTT. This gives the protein CASSSTGSGNTIYF.

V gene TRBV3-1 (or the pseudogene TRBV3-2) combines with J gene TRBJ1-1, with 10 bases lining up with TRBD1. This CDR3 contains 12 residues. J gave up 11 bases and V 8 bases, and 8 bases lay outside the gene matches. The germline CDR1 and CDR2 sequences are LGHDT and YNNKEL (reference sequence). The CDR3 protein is CASGDRGRIAFF. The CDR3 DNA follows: TGTGCCAGCGGGGACAGGGGCCGTATTGCTTTCTTT.

Here the CDR3 DNA reads TGTGCCAGCTCACAGGACAGAAAAATCAACAATGAGCAGTTCTTC. Translating gives CASSQDRKINNEQFF. V and J are TRBV18 and TRBJ2-1; a weak D match, TRBD1 (6 bases). Germline CDR1 reads KGHSH; CDR2 reads LQKENI. The V end lost 4 bases, the J end lost 5 bases, and 15 bases lay between the germline ends. This CDR3 spans 15 amino acids.

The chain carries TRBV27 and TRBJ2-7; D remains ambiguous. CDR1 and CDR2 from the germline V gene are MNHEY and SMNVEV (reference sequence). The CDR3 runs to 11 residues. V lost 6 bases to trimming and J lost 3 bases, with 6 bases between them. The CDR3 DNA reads TGTGCCAGCAGAGACGGCTACGAGCAGTACTTC. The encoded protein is CASRDGYEQYF.

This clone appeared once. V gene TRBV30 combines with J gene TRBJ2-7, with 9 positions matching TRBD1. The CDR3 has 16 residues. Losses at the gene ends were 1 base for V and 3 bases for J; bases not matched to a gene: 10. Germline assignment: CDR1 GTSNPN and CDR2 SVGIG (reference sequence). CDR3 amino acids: CAWSAQDRGWGYEQYF. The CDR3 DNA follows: TGTGCCTGGAGTGCCCAGGACAGGGGCTGGGGCTACGAGCAGTACTTC.

CDR3 in DNA: TGTGCCAGCAGCTTAGGCCGGGACCCAGTGGCTGAAGCTTTCTTT. It codes for CASSLGRDPVAEAFF. This chain joins TRBV7-9 and TRBJ1-1; TRBD1 might be the D (5 bases). CDR3 length: 15 residues. V shed 1 base and J shed 6 bases, with 15 bases lying between them. Germline CDR1 and CDR2: SEHNR and FQNEAQ (reference sequence).

CDR3 DNA: TGTGCCAGCGGTAGCGGGGGGGCCCGGGAGACCCAGTACTTC. Translated: CASGSGGARETQYF. This chain links TRBV2 with TRBJ2-5, with 11 bases that match TRBD2. This CDR3 region has 14 residues. The J segment lost 5 bases and the V segment lost 8 bases, leaving 7 bases of the junction unmatched. Germline V gene lookup returns CDR1 SNHLY and CDR2 FYNNEI.

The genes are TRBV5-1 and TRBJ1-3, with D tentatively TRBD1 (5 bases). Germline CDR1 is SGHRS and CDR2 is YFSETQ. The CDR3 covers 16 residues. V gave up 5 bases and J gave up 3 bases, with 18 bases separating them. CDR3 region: CASSPGWGSYGNTIYF. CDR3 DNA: TGCGCCAGCAGTCCAGGCTGGGGCTCTTATGGAAACACCATATATTTT. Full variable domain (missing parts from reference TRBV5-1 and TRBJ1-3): KAGVTQTPRYLIKTRGQQVTLSCSPISGHRSVSWYQQTPGQGLQFLFEYFSETQRNKGNFPGRFSGRQFSNSRSEMNVSTLELGDSALYLCASSPGWGSYGNTIYFGEGSWLTVV.

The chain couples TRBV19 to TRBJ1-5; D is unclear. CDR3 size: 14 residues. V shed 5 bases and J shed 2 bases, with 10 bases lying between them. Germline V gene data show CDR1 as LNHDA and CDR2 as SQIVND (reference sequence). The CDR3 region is CASSFVRGNQPQHF. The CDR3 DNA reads TGTGCCAGTAGTTTCGTCAGAGGCAATCAGCCCCAGCATTTT.

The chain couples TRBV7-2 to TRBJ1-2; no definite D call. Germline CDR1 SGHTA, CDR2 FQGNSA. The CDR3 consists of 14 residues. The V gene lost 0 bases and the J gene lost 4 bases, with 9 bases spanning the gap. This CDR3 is CASSLAWTPYGYTF. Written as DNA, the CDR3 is TGTGCCAGCAGCTTAGCCTGGACCCCCTATGGCTACACCTTC. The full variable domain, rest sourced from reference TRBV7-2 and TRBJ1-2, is GAGVSQSPSNKVTEKGKDVELRCDPISGHTALYWYRQSLGQGLEFLIYFQGNSAPDKSGLPSDRFSAERTGGSVSTLTIQRTQQEDSAVYLCASSLAWTPYGYTFGSGTRLTVV.

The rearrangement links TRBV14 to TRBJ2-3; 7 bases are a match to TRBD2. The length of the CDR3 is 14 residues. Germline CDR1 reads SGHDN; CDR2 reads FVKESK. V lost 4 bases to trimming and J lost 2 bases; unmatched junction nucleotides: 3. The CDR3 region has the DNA TGTGCCAGCAGCCCCGGGACTAACACAGATACGCAGTATTTT. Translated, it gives CASSPGTNTDTQYF.

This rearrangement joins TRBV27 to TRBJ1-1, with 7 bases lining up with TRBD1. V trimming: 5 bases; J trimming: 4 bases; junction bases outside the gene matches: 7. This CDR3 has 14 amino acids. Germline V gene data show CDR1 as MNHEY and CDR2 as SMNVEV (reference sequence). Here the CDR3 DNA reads TGTGCCAGCAGTGCGTCCGACAGGGTCACTGAAGCTTTCTTT. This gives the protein CASSASDRVTEAFF.

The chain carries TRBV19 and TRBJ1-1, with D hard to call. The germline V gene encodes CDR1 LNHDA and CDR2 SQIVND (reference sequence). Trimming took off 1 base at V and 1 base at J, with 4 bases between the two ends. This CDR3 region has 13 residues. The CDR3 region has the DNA TGTGCCAGTAGTATAGTTGAGAACACTGAAGCTTTCTTT. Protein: CASSIVENTEAFF.